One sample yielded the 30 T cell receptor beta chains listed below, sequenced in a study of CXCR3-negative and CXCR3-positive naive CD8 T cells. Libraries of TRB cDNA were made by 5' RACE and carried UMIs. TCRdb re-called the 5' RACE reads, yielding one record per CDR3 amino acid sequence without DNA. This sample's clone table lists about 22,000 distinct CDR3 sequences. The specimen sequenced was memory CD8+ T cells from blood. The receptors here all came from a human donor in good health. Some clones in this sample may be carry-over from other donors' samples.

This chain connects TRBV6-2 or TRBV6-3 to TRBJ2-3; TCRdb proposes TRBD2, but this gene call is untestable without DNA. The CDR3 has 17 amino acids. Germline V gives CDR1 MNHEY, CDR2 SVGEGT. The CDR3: CASSYGGASGRRDTQYF.

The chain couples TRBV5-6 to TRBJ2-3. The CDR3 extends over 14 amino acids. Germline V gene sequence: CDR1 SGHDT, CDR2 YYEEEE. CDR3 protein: CASSLGVSTDTQYF.

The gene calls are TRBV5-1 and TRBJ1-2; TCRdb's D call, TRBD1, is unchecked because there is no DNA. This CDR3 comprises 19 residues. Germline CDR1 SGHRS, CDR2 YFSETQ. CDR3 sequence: CASSLLTGEPQATNYGCTF.

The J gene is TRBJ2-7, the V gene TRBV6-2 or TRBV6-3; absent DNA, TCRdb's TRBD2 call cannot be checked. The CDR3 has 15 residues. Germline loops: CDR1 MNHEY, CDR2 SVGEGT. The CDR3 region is CASSYGGGSTYEQYF.

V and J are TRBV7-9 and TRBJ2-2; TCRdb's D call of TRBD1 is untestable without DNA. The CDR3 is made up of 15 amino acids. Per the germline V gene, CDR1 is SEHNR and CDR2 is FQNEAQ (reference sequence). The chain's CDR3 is CASSSPVHGTGELFF.

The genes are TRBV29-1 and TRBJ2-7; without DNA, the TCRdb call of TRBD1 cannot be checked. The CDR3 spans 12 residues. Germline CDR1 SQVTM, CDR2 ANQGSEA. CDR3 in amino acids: CSGGDRGDEQYF.

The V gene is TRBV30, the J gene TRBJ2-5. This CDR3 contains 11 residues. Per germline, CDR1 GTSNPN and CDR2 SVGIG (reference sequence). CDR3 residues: CAWKVVETQYF.

CDR3 sequence: CASSPLGATDTQYF. This sequence joins TRBV7-8 and TRBJ2-3; no DNA is available, so the TRBD1 call from TCRdb remains unchecked. The CDR3 has 14 residues. Per the germline V gene, CDR1 is SGHVS and CDR2 is FQNEAQ.

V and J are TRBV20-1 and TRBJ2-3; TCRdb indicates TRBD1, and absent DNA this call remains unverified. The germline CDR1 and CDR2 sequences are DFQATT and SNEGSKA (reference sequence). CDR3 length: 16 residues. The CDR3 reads CSAREDRSFSTDTQYF.

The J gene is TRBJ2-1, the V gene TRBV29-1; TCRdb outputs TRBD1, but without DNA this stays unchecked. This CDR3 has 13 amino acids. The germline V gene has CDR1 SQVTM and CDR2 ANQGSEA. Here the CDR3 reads CSVVGGPRNEQFF.

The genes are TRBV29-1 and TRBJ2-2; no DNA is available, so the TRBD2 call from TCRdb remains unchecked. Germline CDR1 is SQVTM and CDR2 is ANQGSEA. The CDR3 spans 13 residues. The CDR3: CSVGRRNTGELFF.

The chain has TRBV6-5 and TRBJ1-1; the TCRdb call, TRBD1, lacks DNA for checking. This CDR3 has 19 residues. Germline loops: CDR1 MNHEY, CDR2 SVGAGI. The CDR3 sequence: CASSLLPSGTGGRWTEAFF.

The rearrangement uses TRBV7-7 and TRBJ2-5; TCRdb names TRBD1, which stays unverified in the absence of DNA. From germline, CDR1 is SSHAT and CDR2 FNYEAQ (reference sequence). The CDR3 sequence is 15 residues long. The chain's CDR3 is CASSLVGQGSETQYF. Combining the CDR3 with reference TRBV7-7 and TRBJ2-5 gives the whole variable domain GAGVSQSPRYKVTKRGQDVTLRCDPISSHATLYWYQQALGQGPEFLTYFNYEAQPDKSGLPSDRFSAERPEGSISTLTIQRTEQRDSAMYRCASSLVGQGSETQYFGPGTRLLVL.

The CDR3 here is CASNPGQGVETQYF. The genes are TRBV10-2 and TRBJ2-5; TCRdb's assignment of TRBD1 cannot be checked, as there is no DNA. Germline CDR1 reads WSHSY; CDR2 reads SAAADI. CDR3 length equals 14 residues.

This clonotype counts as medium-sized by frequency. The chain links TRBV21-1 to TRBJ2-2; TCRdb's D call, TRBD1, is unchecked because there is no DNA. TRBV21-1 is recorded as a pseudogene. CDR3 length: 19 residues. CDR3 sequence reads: CASSGGKGKYRRNTGELFF.

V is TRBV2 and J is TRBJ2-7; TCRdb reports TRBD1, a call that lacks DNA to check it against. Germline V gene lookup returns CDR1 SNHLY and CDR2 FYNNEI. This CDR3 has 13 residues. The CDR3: CAMGQGREGEQYF.

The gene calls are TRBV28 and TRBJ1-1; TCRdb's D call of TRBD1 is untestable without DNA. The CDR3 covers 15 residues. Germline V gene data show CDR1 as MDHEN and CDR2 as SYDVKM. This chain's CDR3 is CASSLPQTGYTEAFF.

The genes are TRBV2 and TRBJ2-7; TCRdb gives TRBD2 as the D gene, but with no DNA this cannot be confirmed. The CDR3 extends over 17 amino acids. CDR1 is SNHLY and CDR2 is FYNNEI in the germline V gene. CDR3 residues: CASSTLRTGTSPAEQYF.

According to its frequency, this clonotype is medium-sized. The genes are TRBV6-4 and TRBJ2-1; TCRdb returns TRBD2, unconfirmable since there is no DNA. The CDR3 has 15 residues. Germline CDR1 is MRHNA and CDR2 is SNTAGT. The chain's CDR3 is CASSAASGSLNEQFF.

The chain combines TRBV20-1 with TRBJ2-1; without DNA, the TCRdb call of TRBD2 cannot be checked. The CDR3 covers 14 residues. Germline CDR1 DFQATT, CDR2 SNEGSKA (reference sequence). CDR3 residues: CSARGLAENNEQFF.

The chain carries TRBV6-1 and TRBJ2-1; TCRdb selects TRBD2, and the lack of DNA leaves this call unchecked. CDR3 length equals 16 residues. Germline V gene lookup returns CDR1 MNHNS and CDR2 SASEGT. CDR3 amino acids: CASSGSGTSILVEQFF.

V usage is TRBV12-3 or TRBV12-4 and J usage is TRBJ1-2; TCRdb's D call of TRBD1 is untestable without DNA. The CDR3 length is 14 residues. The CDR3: CASSAPDRPRGYTF.

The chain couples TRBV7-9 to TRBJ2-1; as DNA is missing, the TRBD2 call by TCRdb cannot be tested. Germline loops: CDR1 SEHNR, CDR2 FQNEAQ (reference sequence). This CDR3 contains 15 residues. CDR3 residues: CASTPSGRAGNEQFF. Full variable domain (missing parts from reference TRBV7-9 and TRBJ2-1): DTGVSQNPRHKITKRGQNVTFRCDPISEHNRLYWYRQTLGQGPEFLTYFQNEAQLEKSRLLSDRFSAERPKGSFSTLEIQRTEQGDSAMYLCASTPSGRAGNEQFFGPGTRLTVL.

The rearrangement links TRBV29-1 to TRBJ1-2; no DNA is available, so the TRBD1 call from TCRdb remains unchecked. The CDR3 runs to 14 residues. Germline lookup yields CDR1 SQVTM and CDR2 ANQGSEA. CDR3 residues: CSVEDRGQGYGYTF.

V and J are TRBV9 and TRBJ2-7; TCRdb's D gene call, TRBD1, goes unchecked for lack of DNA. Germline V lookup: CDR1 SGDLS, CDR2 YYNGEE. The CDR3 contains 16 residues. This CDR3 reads CASSDSTGWPSYEQYF.

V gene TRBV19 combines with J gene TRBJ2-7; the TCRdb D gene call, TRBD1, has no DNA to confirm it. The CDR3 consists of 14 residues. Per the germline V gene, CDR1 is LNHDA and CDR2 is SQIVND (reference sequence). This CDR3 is CASSWGQGPYEQYF.

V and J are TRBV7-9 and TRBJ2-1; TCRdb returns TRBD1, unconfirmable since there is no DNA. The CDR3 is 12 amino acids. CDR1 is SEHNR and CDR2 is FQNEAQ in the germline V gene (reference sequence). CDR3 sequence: CASRFRDNEQFF.

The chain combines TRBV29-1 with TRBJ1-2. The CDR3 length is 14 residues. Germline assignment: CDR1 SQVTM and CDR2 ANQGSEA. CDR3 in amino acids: CSPSRAGTGYGYTF.

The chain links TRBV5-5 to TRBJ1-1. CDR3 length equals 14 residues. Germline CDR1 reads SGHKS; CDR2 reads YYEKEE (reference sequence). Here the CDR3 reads CASSQAPIGTEAFF.

CDR3 sequence: CASSPSPPTGVDHEQYF. This chain uses TRBV18 with TRBJ2-7; lacking DNA, the TRBD2 call made by TCRdb goes unchecked. From germline, CDR1 is KGHSH and CDR2 LQKENI. The CDR3 is made up of 17 amino acids.